Listed below are T cell receptor beta chains from one sample, sequenced in a study of OX40 agonist ivuxolimab in advanced cancers. The table came from immunoSEQ multiplex PCR; TCRdb's copy has only in-frame clones and leaves some out. In the table there are 140 to 150 clones, around 75% of which are singletons. The sample was collected in a trial of the OX40 agonist ivuxolimab. These receptors all come from an adult with an advanced solid tumor such as melanoma, head and neck, liver or kidney cancer. Both conserved end residues are part of each CDR3. Fields, in order: CDR3 DNA, CDR3 protein, D gene, V gene, J gene, clone size. D genes are given only for firm matches. Some rows mark clone size as missing; the rest say once, few, many or name a class of expanded clone.

cdr3_nt: TGTGCCAGTAGTATAGACCGATTGAACACTGAAGCTTTCTTT
cdr3_aa: CASSIDRLNTEAFF
d_call: -
v_call: TRBV19
j_call: TRBJ1-1
clone_size: -

cdr3_nt: TGTGCCAGCAGCGCGGGACAGGGTTTGGCTAATGAAAAACTGTTTTTT
cdr3_aa: CASSAGQGLANEKLFF
d_call: TRBD1
v_call: TRBV11-3
j_call: TRBJ1-4
clone_size: few

cdr3_nt: TGCGCCAGCAGCTTGGTCCCGGGACAGGGAAAGGGGCAGGTGACCCAGTACTTC
cdr3_aa: CASSLVPGQGKGQVTQYF
d_call: TRBD1
v_call: TRBV5-1
j_call: TRBJ2-5
clone_size: once

cdr3_nt: TGTGCCAGCAGCCAAGGGGCGGTGGAGGGCACAGATACGCAGTATTTT
cdr3_aa: CASSQGAVEGTDTQYF
d_call: -
v_call: TRBV7-7
j_call: TRBJ2-3
clone_size: few

cdr3_nt: TGCGCCAGCAGCTTAGGACAGGGTCCAACTGAAGCTTTCTTT
cdr3_aa: CASSLGQGPTEAFF
d_call: TRBD1
v_call: TRBV5-1
j_call: TRBJ1-1
clone_size: -

cdr3_nt: TGTGCCAGCAGCCCCGGGACAGGGCTCAAGAACAATCAGCCCCAGCATTTT
cdr3_aa: CASSPGTGLKNNQPQHF
d_call: TRBD1
v_call: TRBV11-3
j_call: TRBJ1-5
clone_size: few

cdr3_nt: TGTGCCAGCAGTTACTCTAGCACCGGGGAGCTGTTTTTT
cdr3_aa: CASSYSSTGELFF
d_call: -
v_call: TRBV6-8
j_call: TRBJ2-2
clone_size: -

cdr3_nt: TGTGCCAGCAGTAGGGACTCTATAAATCAGCCCCAGCATTTT
cdr3_aa: CASSRDSINQPQHF
d_call: -
v_call: TRBV28
j_call: TRBJ1-5
clone_size: -

cdr3_nt: TGTGCCAGTAGTATTGGAGCCGCGGGGACCGGAAACACCATATATTTT
cdr3_aa: CASSIGAAGTGNTIYF
d_call: -
v_call: TRBV19
j_call: TRBJ1-3
clone_size: -

cdr3_nt: TGTGCCAGCAGCGTTAAGCTGGGGGCTGAAGCTTTCTTT
cdr3_aa: CASSVKLGAEAFF
d_call: -
v_call: TRBV14
j_call: TRBJ1-1
clone_size: -

cdr3_nt: TGTGCCAGCAGTTACTCCGAGCGGGAGGGGTCCTACGAGCAGTACTTC
cdr3_aa: CASSYSEREGSYEQYF
d_call: TRBD2
v_call: TRBV6-7
j_call: TRBJ2-7
clone_size: -

cdr3_nt: TGTGCCAGCAGCTCCCGCGGAGGAGCTAAGAACACTGAAGCTTTCTTT
cdr3_aa: CASSSRGGAKNTEAFF
d_call: -
v_call: TRBV11-3
j_call: TRBJ1-1
clone_size: few

cdr3_nt: TGTGCCAGCAGACAGGGGGCGGGAGGAAATTCACCCCTCCACTTT
cdr3_aa: CASRQGAGGNSPLHF
d_call: TRBD1
v_call: TRBV7-6
j_call: TRBJ1-6
clone_size: -

cdr3_nt: TGTGCCAGCAGCGGGACTAGCGGGAGTGCAAACATTCAGTACTTC
cdr3_aa: CASSGTSGSANIQYF
d_call: TRBD2
v_call: TRBV11-3
j_call: TRBJ2-4
clone_size: -

cdr3_nt: TGTGCCAGTAGTATGGCGGGAGGGTGGACCGGGGAGCTGTTTTTT
cdr3_aa: CASSMAGGWTGELFF
d_call: TRBD2
v_call: TRBV19
j_call: TRBJ2-2
clone_size: few

cdr3_nt: TGTGCCAGCAGCCGGACTAGCGGATCCTACGAGCAGTACTTC
cdr3_aa: CASSRTSGSYEQYF
d_call: TRBD2
v_call: TRBV11-1
j_call: TRBJ2-7
clone_size: -

cdr3_nt: TGTGCCAGTAGTAGACAGGGGAACACTGAAGCTTTCTTT
cdr3_aa: CASSRQGNTEAFF
d_call: TRBD1
v_call: TRBV19
j_call: TRBJ1-1
clone_size: -